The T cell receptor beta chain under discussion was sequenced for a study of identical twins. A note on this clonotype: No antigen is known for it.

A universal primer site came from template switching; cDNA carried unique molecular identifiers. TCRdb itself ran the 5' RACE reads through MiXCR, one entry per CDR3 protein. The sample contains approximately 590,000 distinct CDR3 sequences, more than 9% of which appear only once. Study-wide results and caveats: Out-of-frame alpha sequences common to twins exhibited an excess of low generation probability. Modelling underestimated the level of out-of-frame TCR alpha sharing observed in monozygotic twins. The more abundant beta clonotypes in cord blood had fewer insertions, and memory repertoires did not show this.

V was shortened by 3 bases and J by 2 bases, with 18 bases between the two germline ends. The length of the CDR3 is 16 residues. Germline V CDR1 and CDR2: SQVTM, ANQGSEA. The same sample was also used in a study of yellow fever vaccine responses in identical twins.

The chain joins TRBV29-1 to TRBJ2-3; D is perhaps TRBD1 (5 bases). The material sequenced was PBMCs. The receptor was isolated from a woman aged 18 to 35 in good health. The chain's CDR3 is CSVDPRTGRATDTQYF. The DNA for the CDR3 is TGCAGCGTTGACCCCCGAACGGGCAGGGCCACAGATACGCAGTATTTT.